A single sample is the source of the 14 T cell receptor beta chains below, sequenced in a study of T-cell reconstitution after alpha-beta-depleted transplantation in children. Unique molecular identifiers were incorporated when the TCRbeta library was constructed. TCRdb re-called the PCR reads with MiXCR, one entry per CDR3 protein. The sample consists of 700,000 or so distinct CDR3 sequences, around 12% of them appearing once. Sequences were derived from PBMCs, sampled before TCRalphabeta/CD19-depleted stem cell transplant. All receptors derive from a girl aged 2 to 9 with congenital amegakaryocytic thrombocytopenia, due to receive a stem cell transplant.

This clonotype came up a few times. DNA of the CDR3: TGTGCCAGCTCACCAGGGCGGGACACCTACGAGCAGTACTTC. Encoded protein: CASSPGRDTYEQYF. The chain carries TRBV18 and TRBJ2-7, with D perhaps matching TRBD1 or TRBD2 (6 bases each). The CDR3 has 14 amino acids. The germline gives CDR1 KGHSH, CDR2 LQKENI. The V end lost 2 bases, the J end lost 2 bases, and 10 bases lay between the germline ends.

This sequence joins TRBV29-1 and TRBJ1-1; TRBD1 agrees at 7 bases. After removal of 2 bases from V and 6 bases from J, the junction contained 3 bases not matched to a gene. Germline V CDR1 and CDR2: SQVTM, ANQGSEA. The CDR3 has 12 residues. The CDR3 DNA is TGCAGCGTTGAACAGGGGGGTCCTGAAGCTTTCTTT. Its translation is CSVEQGGPEAFF.

The chain has TRBV10-3 and TRBJ2-7; TRBD2 matches at 16 bases. The length of the CDR3 is 15 residues. The V segment lost 6 bases and the J segment 1 base; nucleotides outside the gene matches: 0. Germline V gene sequence: CDR1 ENHRY, CDR2 SYGVKD. CDR3 sequence reads: CAIRGLAGGSYEQYF. Written as DNA, the CDR3 is TGTGCCATCAGGGGACTAGCGGGAGGGTCCTACGAGCAGTACTTC.

The V gene is TRBV11-2, the J gene TRBJ2-1; D unclear. V gave up 3 bases and J gave up 9 bases, with 12 bases separating them. The CDR3 is 13 amino acids. CDR1 and CDR2 (germline): SGHAT, FQNNGV. The CDR3 reads CASSFSPKGEQFF. The CDR3 DNA reads TGTGCCAGCAGCTTTTCTCCGAAGGGTGAGCAGTTCTTC.

The chain recombines TRBV6-2 or TRBV6-3 with TRBJ2-2; 8 bases align to TRBD2. CDR1 is MNHEY and CDR2 is SVGEGT in the germline V gene. With 5 bases clipped from V and 5 bases from J, the junction kept 7 bases outside the gene matches. There are 15 residues in the CDR3. CDR3 region: CASSPLSGSTGELFF. The CDR3 DNA sequence: TGTGCCAGCAGTCCCCTGAGCGGGAGTACCGGGGAGCTGTTTTTT.

This clonotype was seen ten or more times. The chain uses TRBV20-1 and TRBJ1-4, with D uncertain. Germline CDR1 DFQATT, CDR2 SNEGSKA (reference sequence). The V end lost 6 bases, the J end lost 8 bases, and 7 bases lay between the germline ends. This CDR3 has 10 amino acids. The CDR3 DNA is TGCAGTGCAAAAGGAGAAAAACTGTTTTTT. Translated: CSAKGEKLFF.

This clonotype was seen a handful of times. This CDR3 is CAISEIPGLTDTQYF. The CDR3, as DNA: TGTGCCATCAGTGAGATACCGGGCCTCACAGATACGCAGTATTTT. The chain is built from TRBV10-3 and TRBJ2-3; no firm D call. The V gene lost 2 bases and the J gene lost 2 bases, with 11 bases spanning the gap. This CDR3 is built from 15 residues. Germline loops: CDR1 ENHRY, CDR2 SYGVKD.

This clonotype was counted only a few times. The chain recombines TRBV15 with TRBJ1-2; D perhaps matches TRBD1 (6 bases). Germline V gene lookup returns CDR1 LNHNV and CDR2 YYDKDF (reference sequence). This CDR3 contains 12 residues. Trimming took off 5 bases at V and 5 bases at J, with 9 bases between the two ends. In nucleotides, the CDR3 is TGTGCCACCAGCCCGGACAGTTATGGCTACACCTTC. Protein sequence: CATSPDSYGYTF.

This clonotype was observed a handful of times. The chain combines TRBV5-5 with TRBJ2-1, with 9 bases matching TRBD2. The germline V gene has CDR1 SGHKS and CDR2 YYEKEE (reference sequence). After removal of 1 base from V and 7 bases from J, the junction contained 15 bases not matched to a gene. The CDR3 has 18 amino acids. CDR3 sequence (DNA): TGTGCCAGCAGCTTGATTCCAGCCTTGCGGGAGGGCCGTAATGAGCAGTTCTTC. Protein: CASSLIPALREGRNEQFF. Variable domain in full (rest from reference TRBV5-5 and TRBJ2-1): DAGVTQSPTHLIKTRGQQVTLRCSPISGHKSVSWYQQVLGQGPQFIFQYYEKEERGRGNFPDRFSARQFPNYSSELNVNALLLGDSALYLCASSLIPALREGRNEQFFGPGTRLTVL.

The chain recombines TRBV28 with TRBJ1-1; D remains ambiguous. The ends were cut back, 2 bases at V and 10 bases at J, with 11 bases in the middle. CDR1 and CDR2 (germline): MDHEN, SYDVKM. This CDR3 is built from 12 residues. Written as DNA, the CDR3 is TGTGCCAGCAGTTTAACCCCCTTGGGAGCTTTCTTT. Protein product: CASSLTPLGAFF.

This clonotype was detected ten times or more. The rearrangement uses TRBV20-1 and TRBJ2-1, with D tentatively TRBD2 (5 bases). This CDR3 spans 12 amino acids. The V end was cut by 0 bases, the J end by 10 bases, with 10 bases between. The germline V gene has CDR1 DFQATT and CDR2 SNEGSKA (reference sequence). CDR3 coding DNA: TGCAGTGCTAGAGACGGGATACGGGAGCAGTTCTTC. It specifies CSARDGIREQFF.

The CDR3 coding sequence is TGTGCCAGCAGCCAGATCGCCGGGACAGCCTACGAGCAGTACTTC. It encodes CASSQIAGTAYEQYF. The chain has TRBV14 and TRBJ2-7, with 7 bases identical to TRBD1. CDR1 and CDR2 (germline): SGHDN, FVKESK. The junction had 7 bases not matched to a gene; V was cut back by 3 bases and J by 2 bases. This CDR3 has 15 residues.

The sample holds a few counts of this clonotype. The chain joins TRBV12-3 or TRBV12-4 to TRBJ2-3, with D perhaps TRBD2 (5 bases). V lost 0 bases and J 8 bases, leaving 15 bases between the germline ends. The CDR3 sequence is 15 residues long. The CDR3 DNA reads TGTGCCAGCAGTTTAGCGGGAGTCCCCGTGGCTACGCAGTATTTT. It is translated as CASSLAGVPVATQYF.

This clonotype was found a few times. This sequence joins TRBV5-6 and TRBJ2-5; D unresolved. Germline CDR1 is SGHDT and CDR2 is YYEEEE. V was clipped by 3 bases and J by 7 bases, with 10 bases between them. CDR3 size: 12 residues. The CDR3 DNA reads TGTGCCAGCAGCTCTCACGGCGGGACCCAGTACTTC. Protein sequence: CASSSHGGTQYF.